This passage covers 11 T cell receptor beta chains from one sample sequenced in a study of CD4 T cells in relation to SARS-CoV-2 and coronaviruses. No antigen is known for these receptors. Measured with immunoSEQ multiplex PCR; TCRdb has only the in-frame clones, and not every one. Of about 36,000 clones detected, over 75% appear once; the ten largest clones hold just over 20%. The material sequenced was memory CD4+ T cells from PBMCs, cultured in vitro. All receptors come from an adult with COVID-19.

The V gene is TRBV19, the J gene TRBJ1-5; 9 bases align to TRBD1. CDR3 length: 18 residues. In germline, CDR1 is LNHDA, CDR2 SQIVND (reference sequence). V was clipped by 4 bases and J by 2 bases; unmatched bases: 12. The CDR3 here is CASSTSTGGGHGNQPQHF. CDR3 coding DNA: TGTGCCAGTAGTACCTCAACAGGGGGCGGGCACGGCAATCAGCCCCAGCATTTT.

The rearrangement joins TRBV28 to TRBJ2-3, with D possibly TRBD2 on 5 matching bases. The length of the CDR3 is 14 residues. CDR1 and CDR2 (germline): MDHEN, SYDVKM. V lost 7 bases and J 0 bases, leaving 11 bases between the germline ends. In nucleotides, the CDR3 is TGTGCCAGCAAGAAAGCGGATAGCACAGATACGCAGTATTTT. Translation: CASKKADSTDTQYF.

This clone has just a few counts. The rearrangement joins TRBV5-6 to TRBJ2-1, with 8 positions matching TRBD2. The CDR3 runs 15 residues. J was trimmed by 5 bases and V by 2 bases; bases with no gene match: 6. Germline V gene data show CDR1 as SGHDT and CDR2 as YYEEEE. The CDR3 loop reads CASSLILAENNEQFF. CDR3 DNA: TGTGCCAGCAGCTTAATACTAGCGGAGAACAATGAGCAGTTCTTC. Looking up the rest from reference TRBV5-6 and TRBJ2-1 gives the full variable domain: DAGVTQSPTHLIKTRGQQVTLRCSPKSGHDTVSWYQQALGQGPQFIFQYYEEEERQRGNFPDRFSGHQFPNYSSELNVNALLLGDSALYLCASSLILAENNEQFFGPGTRLTVL.

The rearrangement joins TRBV27 to TRBJ1-6; no clear D gene. V was trimmed by 7 bases and J by 3 bases, leaving 7 bases between them. This CDR3 is built from 13 residues. In germline, CDR1 is MNHEY, CDR2 SMNVEV (reference sequence). The CDR3 DNA follows: TGTGCCAGCAAACCCCGCTATAATTCACCCCTCCACTTT. Encoded protein: CASKPRYNSPLHF.

This clone came up once. The chain has TRBV3-1 (or the pseudogene TRBV3-2) and TRBJ2-6; possibly TRBD1 for D (6 bases). The V end was cut by 4 bases, the J end by 0 bases, with 16 bases between. The CDR3 is made up of 18 amino acids. Germline V lookup: CDR1 LGHDT, CDR2 YNNKEL (reference sequence). The CDR3, as DNA: TGTGCCAGCAGCCCACTACAGGGAATCTACTCTGGGGCCAACGTCCTGACTTTC. It yields the protein CASSPLQGIYSGANVLTF.

For this clone: Distinct nucleotide sequences in the sample also encode this CDR3. The V and J genes are TRBV20-1 and TRBJ2-7; D gene uncertain. The CDR3 is made up of 11 amino acids. The germline CDR1 and CDR2 sequences are DFQATT and SNEGSKA (reference sequence). Trimming cost V 8 bases and J 0 bases, with 8 bases left between them. The CDR3 region has the DNA TGCAGTACCGTAAGCTCCTACGAGCAGTACTTC. It translates to CSTVSSYEQYF.

The chain uses TRBV19 and TRBJ2-6; D not certain. CDR1 and CDR2 from the germline V gene are LNHDA and SQIVND (reference sequence). V was shortened by 1 base and J by 0 bases, with 4 bases between the two germline ends. This CDR3 region has 15 residues. This CDR3 reads CASSIGGSGANVLTF. Written as DNA, the CDR3 is TGTGCCAGTAGTATAGGGGGCTCTGGGGCCAACGTCCTGACTTTC.

The V and J genes are TRBV6-5 and TRBJ2-3; TRBD1 agrees at 11 bases. J lost 4 bases, V lost 2 bases, and 5 bases had no gene match. Per germline, CDR1 MNHEY and CDR2 SVGAGI. The length of the CDR3 is 16 residues. CDR3 DNA: TGTGCCAGCAGTTACAAAGGGACAGGGGGGCCAGATACGCAGTATTTT. This translates into CASSYKGTGGPDTQYF.

V gene TRBV5-1 combines with J gene TRBJ1-4, with unresolved D. This CDR3 comprises 16 residues. V shed 3 bases and J shed 4 bases, with 16 bases lying between them. In germline, CDR1 is SGHRS, CDR2 YFSETQ. CDR3 sequence: CASSWDLPAGNEKLFF. DNA of the CDR3: TGCGCCAGCAGCTGGGATCTCCCGGCGGGTAATGAAAAACTGTTTTTT.

J is TRBJ1-3 and V is TRBV10-1; the D gene is possibly TRBD1 (5 bases). From germline, CDR1 is WNHNN and CDR2 SYGVQD (reference sequence). V shed 7 bases and J shed 0 bases, with 7 bases lying between them. The CDR3 consists of 13 residues. The chain's CDR3 is CASTTGSGNTIYF. CDR3 DNA: TGCGCCAGCACCACAGGCTCTGGAAACACCATATATTTT.

J is TRBJ2-1 and V is TRBV12-3 or TRBV12-4; D call uncertain. The CDR3 is made up of 12 amino acids. Trimming stripped 6 bases from V and 8 bases from J, with 11 bases between. The CDR3 reads CASSLGWDEQFF. CDR3 nucleotides: TGTGCCAGCAGCCTCGGCTGGGATGAGCAGTTCTTC.